A single sample gave rise to the 5 T cell receptor beta chains below, sequenced in a study of T cells in Graves' hyperthyroidism and ophthalmopathy. The investigators amplified TCR beta CDR3 regions from RNA transcripts. First-round RT-PCR of the TCR CDR3 relied on the HTBI primer set. From the multiplex PCR reads, TCRdb called clonotypes with MiXCR, one entry per CDR3 protein. In the table there are hundreds of thousands of distinct CDR3 sequences, 35% to 45% of which are singletons. The sequencing sample was made of blood. These receptors all come from a man aged 18 to 30 with Graves' hyperthyroidism.

Only a few counts were recorded for this clonotype. V is TRBV19 and J is TRBJ1-3; no definite D call. CDR1 is LNHDA, CDR2 SQIVND, per germline (reference sequence). The CDR3 runs 16 residues. V was trimmed by 3 bases and J by 0 bases, leaving 12 bases between them. CDR3 bases: TGTGCCAGTAGTATCCGGGATACCAGCTCTGGAAACACCATATATTTT. This translates into CASSIRDTSSGNTIYF.

This clonotype was observed a handful of times. The chain recombines TRBV6-5 with TRBJ2-2; D not resolved. The V end was cut by 0 bases, the J end by 5 bases, with 7 bases between. Germline CDR1 reads MNHEY; CDR2 reads SVGAGI. The CDR3 is 14 residues long. CDR3 sequence (DNA): TGTGCCAGCAGTTACTCTATAGAGACCGGGGAGCTGTTTTTT. As protein: CASSYSIETGELFF.

There are many counts of this clonotype. The chain is built from TRBV24-1 and TRBJ1-2; 9 nucleotides line up with TRBD1. The CDR3 has 12 residues. Germline V gene lookup returns CDR1 KGHDR and CDR2 SFDVKD. Losses at the gene ends were 7 bases for V and 7 bases for J; bases not matched to a gene: 3. The CDR3 spells CATRQGAGGYTF. The CDR3 DNA follows: TGTGCCACCAGACAGGGGGCAGGTGGCTACACCTTC.

This clonotype was detected a few times. The chain joins TRBV20-1 to TRBJ1-4; no clear D gene. V dropped 6 bases and J dropped 7 bases, with 9 bases sitting between them. CDR1 and CDR2 from the germline V gene are DFQATT and SNEGSKA (reference sequence). The CDR3 extends over 11 amino acids. The chain's CDR3 is CSAREPEKLFF. The CDR3 DNA is TGCAGTGCCCGAGAGCCTGAAAAACTGTTTTTT.

V and J are TRBV12-3 or TRBV12-4 and TRBJ1-2, with D uncertain. V lost 6 bases and J 4 bases, leaving 6 bases between the germline ends. CDR3 length: 11 residues. In DNA form, the CDR3 reads TGTGCCAGCAGGTTGTTCTATGGCTACACCTTC. This gives the protein CASRLFYGYTF.